The table lists the clone carrying this T cell receptor beta chain with many counts. Its matching antigen is unknown. This sample stems from a study of T-cell reconstitution after alpha-beta-depleted transplantation in children. Study-wide points: Reportedly, only several hundred clones from non-depleted graft cells drove alpha-beta T-cell counts at about two months.

Unique molecular identifiers were incorporated into the prepared TCRbeta library. In TCRdb, the PCR reads were re-called with MiXCR into one record per CDR3 protein. The repertoire holds about 460,000 distinct CDR3 sequences, over 9.5% seen once, with 2% in the top ten. This receptor was identified in a child younger than 10 with inherited bone marrow failure, due to receive a stem cell transplant. Sequencing was performed on PBMCs, taken before TCRalphabeta/CD19-depleted stem cell transplant.

The CDR3 coding sequence is TGTGCCAGCAGTCCCGGACGGAGGGGCTATGGCTACACCTTC. This translates into CASSPGRRGYGYTF. This chain joins TRBV27 and TRBJ1-2; a possible D gene is TRBD1 (5 bases). The CDR3 has 14 amino acids. Germline assignment: CDR1 MNHEY and CDR2 SMNVEV (reference sequence). Between the trimmed V and J ends, which lost 5 bases and 4 bases, there was a span of 14 bases.